These 6 T cell receptor beta chains were sequenced from one sample in a study of blood T cell repertoires in COVID-19. The table came from immunoSEQ multiplex PCR; TCRdb's copy has only in-frame clones and leaves some out. The sample includes 310,000 or so clones, 90% of them seen just once. Sequencing was performed on PBMCs or T cells enriched from blood (not recorded which). These receptors all come from a woman aged 18-29 years with acute COVID-19.

This clone appeared a single time. This rearrangement joins TRBV3-1 (or the pseudogene TRBV3-2) to TRBJ1-5, with 7 bases identical to TRBD1. CDR3 length equals 16 residues. Germline V gene data show CDR1 as LGHDT and CDR2 as YNNKEL (reference sequence). Losses at the gene ends were 2 bases for V and 0 bases for J; bases not matched to a gene: 4. Here the CDR3 reads CASSQSYRGSNQPQHF. The DNA of the CDR3 is TGTGCCAGCAGCCAAAGTTACAGGGGTAGCAATCAGCCCCAGCATTTT.

A few counts support this clone. This same CDR3 is encoded by further DNA sequences in the sample. The gene calls are TRBV4-3 and TRBJ2-1; 8 bases are a match to TRBD2. CDR1 and CDR2 from the germline V gene are LGHNA and YSLEER. The length of the CDR3 is 15 residues. The V segment lost 1 base and the J segment 4 bases; nucleotides outside the gene matches: 3. CDR3 sequence: CASSQGSGVYNEQFF. In DNA form, the CDR3 reads TGCGCCAGCAGCCAAGGTAGCGGGGTTTACAATGAGCAGTTCTTC.

CDR3 sequence reads: CASSLGSGAGTDTQYF. The CDR3 DNA sequence: TGTGCCAGCAGCTTAGGTAGCGGGGCTGGCACAGATACGCAGTATTTT. The genes are TRBV11-3 and TRBJ2-3; 8 nucleotides align to TRBD2. Germline V lookup: CDR1 SGHNT, CDR2 YENEEA. The CDR3 is 16 amino acids. V lost 1 base and J lost 1; bases outside the gene matches: 4. Full variable domain (outside the CDR3, taken from reference TRBV11-3 and TRBJ2-3): EAGVVQSPRYKIIEKKQPVAFWCNPISGHNTLYWYLQNLGQGPELLIRYENEEAVDDSQLPKDRFSAERLKGVDSTLKIQPAELGDSAVYLCASSLGSGAGTDTQYFGPGTRLTVL.

The chain recombines TRBV27 with TRBJ2-7; tentative D call: TRBD1 (6 bases). The germline V and J ends were trimmed by 6 bases and 3 bases, with 12 bases remaining between them. The CDR3 is 13 residues long. CDR1 is MNHEY, CDR2 SMNVEV, per germline (reference sequence). The DNA of the CDR3 is TGTGCCAGCAGCAGGGGAATAGTCTACGAGCAGTACTTC. Translation: CASSRGIVYEQYF.

The rearrangement joins TRBV5-1 to TRBJ2-5, with 9 nucleotides matching TRBD1. The CDR3 is 14 amino acids. The V segment lost 2 bases and the J segment 5 bases; nucleotides outside the gene matches: 4. In germline, CDR1 is SGHRS, CDR2 YFSETQ. CDR3: CASSLTGGRETQYF. The CDR3 coding sequence is TGCGCCAGCAGCTTAACAGGGGGCCGGGAGACCCAGTACTTC.

The chain links TRBV6-5 to TRBJ1-1, with D hard to call. In germline, CDR1 is MNHEY, CDR2 SVGAGI. The V end lost 2 bases, the J end lost 5 bases, and 9 bases lay between the germline ends. The CDR3 totals 13 residues. CDR3 bases: TGTGCCAGCAGTTACGAGGGTGGGACTGAAGCTTTCTTT. Its translation is CASSYEGGTEAFF.